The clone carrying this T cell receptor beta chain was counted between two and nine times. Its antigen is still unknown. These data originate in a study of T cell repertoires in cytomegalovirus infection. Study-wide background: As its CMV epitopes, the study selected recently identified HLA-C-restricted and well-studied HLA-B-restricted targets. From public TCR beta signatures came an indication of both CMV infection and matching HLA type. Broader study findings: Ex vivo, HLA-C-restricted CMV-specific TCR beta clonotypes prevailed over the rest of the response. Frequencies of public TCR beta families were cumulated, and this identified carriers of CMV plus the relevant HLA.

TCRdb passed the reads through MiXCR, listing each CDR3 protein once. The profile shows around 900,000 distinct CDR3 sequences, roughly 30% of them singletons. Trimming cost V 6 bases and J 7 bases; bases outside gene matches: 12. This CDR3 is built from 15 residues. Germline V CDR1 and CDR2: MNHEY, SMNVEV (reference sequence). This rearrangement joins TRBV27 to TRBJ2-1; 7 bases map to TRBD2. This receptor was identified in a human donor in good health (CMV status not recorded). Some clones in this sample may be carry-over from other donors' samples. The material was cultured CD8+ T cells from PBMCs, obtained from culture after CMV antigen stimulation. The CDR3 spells CASRRAGRAWNEQFF. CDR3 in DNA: TGTGCCAGCAGGAGAGCGGGGAGGGCTTGGAATGAGCAGTTCTTC.